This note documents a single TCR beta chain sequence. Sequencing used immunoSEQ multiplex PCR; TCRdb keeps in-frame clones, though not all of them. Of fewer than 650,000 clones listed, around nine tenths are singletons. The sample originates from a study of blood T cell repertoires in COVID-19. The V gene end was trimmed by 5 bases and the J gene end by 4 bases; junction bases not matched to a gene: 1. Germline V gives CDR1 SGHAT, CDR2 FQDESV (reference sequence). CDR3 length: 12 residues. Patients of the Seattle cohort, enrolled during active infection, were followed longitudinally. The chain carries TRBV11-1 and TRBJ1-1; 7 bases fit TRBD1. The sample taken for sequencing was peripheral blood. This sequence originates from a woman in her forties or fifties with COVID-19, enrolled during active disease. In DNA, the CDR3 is TGTGCCAGCAGCCGGGACAGCACTGAAGCTTTCTTT. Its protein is CASSRDSTEAFF.